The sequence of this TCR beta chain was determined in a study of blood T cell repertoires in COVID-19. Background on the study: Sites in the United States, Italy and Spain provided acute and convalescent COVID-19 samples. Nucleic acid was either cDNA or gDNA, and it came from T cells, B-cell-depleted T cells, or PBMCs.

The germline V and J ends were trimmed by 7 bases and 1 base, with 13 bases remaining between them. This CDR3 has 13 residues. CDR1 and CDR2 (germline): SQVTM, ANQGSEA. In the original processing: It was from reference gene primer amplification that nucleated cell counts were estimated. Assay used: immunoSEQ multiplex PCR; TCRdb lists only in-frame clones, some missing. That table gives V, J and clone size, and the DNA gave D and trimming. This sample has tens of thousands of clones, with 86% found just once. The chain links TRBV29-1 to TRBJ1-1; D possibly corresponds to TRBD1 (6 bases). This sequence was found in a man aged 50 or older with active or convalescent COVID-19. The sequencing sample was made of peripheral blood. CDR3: CSAQDRKNTEAFF. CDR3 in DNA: TGCAGCGCCCAGGACAGAAAGAACACTGAAGCTTTCTTT.